Following are 5 T cell receptor beta chains from one sample sequenced in a study of OX40 agonist ivuxolimab in advanced cancers. Library preparation employed the immunoSEQ multiplex PCR assay. Here the immuneACCESS table is served through TCRdb, limited to in-frame sequences with V and J called. Missing clones are a known gap in these copies; in checked studies unresolved V genes cover under half, and the rest lacks a known reason. In this sample the table shows around 80,000 clones, about nine tenths of which occur a single time. The ten largest clones represent roughly 0.2% of the sample. The specimen comprised CD4+ or CD8+ T cells sorted from blood, sampled in a trial of the OX40 agonist ivuxolimab. The source is an adult with an advanced solid tumor such as melanoma, head and neck, liver or kidney cancer.

The chain recombines TRBV7-3 with TRBJ2-3; TRBD2 matches 11 bases. From germline, CDR1 is SGHTA and CDR2 FQGTGA. The J segment lost 5 bases and the V segment lost 1 base, leaving 5 bases of the junction unmatched. CDR3 length: 16 amino acids. The CDR3 region is CASSLSLAGGLDTQYF. DNA of the CDR3: TGTGCCAGCAGCTTAAGCCTAGCGGGAGGTTTAGATACGCAGTATTTT.

This clone was observed a single time. The chain combines TRBV6-6 with TRBJ2-5; TRBD1 is a possible D gene (6 bases). The CDR3 extends over 14 amino acids. Germline loops: CDR1 MNHNY, CDR2 SVGAGI (reference sequence). V shed 0 bases and J shed 5 bases, with 10 bases lying between them. CDR3 residues: CASSYSQGLETQYF. The CDR3 DNA reads TGTGCCAGCAGTTACTCCCAGGGGCTGGAGACCCAGTACTTC.

This clone was counted once. The chain employs TRBV9 and TRBJ2-1; D is uncertain. The germline CDR1 and CDR2 sequences are SGDLS and YYNGEE. The germline V and J ends were trimmed by 3 bases and 5 bases, with 9 bases remaining between them. The CDR3 loop spans 13 amino acids. The CDR3 is CASSGRSHNEQFF. The CDR3 coding sequence is TGTGCCAGCAGCGGTCGAAGCCACAATGAGCAGTTCTTC.

This clone appeared a single time. The V call is TRBV30, the J call TRBJ2-3, with no clear D. Trimming removed 3 bases from V and 10 bases from J, with 14 bases in between. CDR3 length: 12 amino acids. Per germline, CDR1 GTSNPN and CDR2 SVGIG (reference sequence). CDR3 coding DNA: TGTGCCTGGAGACCGGGCCCACAACCGCAGTATTTT. As protein: CAWRPGPQPQYF.

This clone was detected only a few times. The chain has TRBV6-4 and TRBJ2-1, with no clear D. This CDR3 is 12 amino acids long. The germline V gene has CDR1 MRHNA and CDR2 SNTAGT. Trimming removed 2 bases at V and 6 bases at J, with 5 bases between. In DNA form, the CDR3 reads TGTGCCAGCAGTGACCTTGGCAATGAGCAGTTCTTC. Translation: CASSDLGNEQFF.